Each of the 27 T cell receptor beta chains below was sequenced from the same sample in a study of blood T cell repertoires in COVID-19. Profiled with immunoSEQ multiplex PCR; TCRdb holds only in-frame clones, not every one. This sample has about 220,000 clones, with approximately 84% found just once. Sequencing was performed on PBMCs or T cells enriched from blood (not recorded which). The receptors shown here come from a man aged 40-55 years who had recovered from COVID-19.

V and J are TRBV7-2 and TRBJ2-2, with 9 bases identical to TRBD1. The V gene's germline CDR1 is SGHTA and CDR2 FQGNSA. V was clipped by 5 bases and J by 5 bases; unmatched bases: 9. This CDR3 has 16 residues. The CDR3 sequence is CASSQYRDRATGELFF. In nucleotides, the CDR3 is TGTGCCAGCAGCCAATACCGGGACAGGGCTACCGGGGAGCTGTTTTTT.

The chain uses TRBV5-4 and TRBJ2-7; a possible D gene is TRBD2 (6 bases). Germline-derived CDR1 and CDR2 are SGHNT and YYREEE (reference sequence). The ends were cut back, 5 bases at V and 2 bases at J, with 11 bases in the middle. This CDR3 comprises 13 residues. The CDR3, as DNA: TGTGCCAGCAGTTTTAGCGGTCCCTACGAGCAGTACTTC. Protein product: CASSFSGPYEQYF.

The J gene is TRBJ2-1, the V gene TRBV7-3; 9 bases align to TRBD1. Trimming at V came to 5 bases and at J to 10 bases, leaving 9 bases not matched to a gene. This CDR3 contains 14 residues. Per germline, CDR1 SGHTA and CDR2 FQGTGA. CDR3 DNA: TGTGCCAGCAGCGAACCGGGACAGGGTAAAGAGCAGTTCTTC. Protein product: CASSEPGQGKEQFF.

This chain joins TRBV28 and TRBJ2-4; TRBD1 is a possible D gene (7 bases). V was shortened by 2 bases and J by 1 base, with 9 bases between the two germline ends. Germline V gene sequence: CDR1 MDHEN, CDR2 SYDVKM. The CDR3 length is 15 residues. The CDR3 reads CASSLPGGAKNIQYF. DNA for the CDR3: TGTGCCAGCAGTTTACCAGGGGGGGCCAAAAACATTCAGTACTTC.

The rearrangement joins TRBV7-9 to TRBJ1-1; tentative D call: TRBD1 (6 bases). CDR1 SEHNR and CDR2 FQNEAQ come from the germline V gene (reference sequence). The CDR3 is 16 amino acids. Trimming took 5 bases from V and 2 from J, leaving 18 bases between them. As DNA, the CDR3 is TGTGCCAGCAGCCCTACAACCCGGACAGTTAACACTGAAGCTTTCTTT. Amino acids: CASSPTTRTVNTEAFF.

This rearrangement joins TRBV3-1 (or the pseudogene TRBV3-2) to TRBJ2-1, with D unresolved. Germline-derived CDR1 and CDR2 are LGHDT and YNNKEL (reference sequence). CDR3 length: 16 residues. Between the trimmed V and J ends, which lost 0 bases and 0 bases, there was a span of 9 bases. DNA for the CDR3: TGTGCCAGCAGCCAAGAGCCTCCGAGCTCCTACAATGAGCAGTTCTTC. Amino acid sequence: CASSQEPPSSYNEQFF.

The chain uses TRBV11-2 and TRBJ1-1; TRBD1 aligns across 9 bases. The CDR3 is 14 residues long. The V gene's germline CDR1 is SGHAT and CDR2 FQNNGV. V lost 5 bases and J lost 3; bases outside the gene matches: 4. The CDR3 protein is CASSIQGAYTEAFF. The CDR3 nucleotides are TGTGCCAGCAGCATACAGGGGGCTTACACTGAAGCTTTCTTT.

This chain uses TRBV19 with TRBJ2-3; 7 nucleotides line up with TRBD1. Trimming cost V 5 bases and J 5 bases; bases outside gene matches: 10. From germline, CDR1 is LNHDA and CDR2 SQIVND (reference sequence). This CDR3 has 15 residues. CDR3 loop: CASSGWDRGRDTQYF. The CDR3 DNA is TGTGCCAGTAGTGGATGGGACAGAGGGAGAGATACGCAGTATTTT. The whole variable domain, remainder taken from reference TRBV19 and TRBJ2-3, is DGGITQSPKYLFRKEGQNVTLSCEQNLNHDAMYWYRQDPGQGLRLIYYSQIVNDFQKGDIAEGYSVSREKKESFPLTVTSAQKNPTAFYLCASSGWDRGRDTQYFGPGTRLTVL.

For this clone: The sample holds other DNA sequences that translate to the same CDR3. The J gene is TRBJ2-3, the V gene TRBV30, with D tentatively TRBD2 (5 bases). In germline, CDR1 is GTSNPN, CDR2 SVGIG (reference sequence). Trimming took 1 base from V and 6 from J, leaving 5 bases between them. The CDR3 contains 11 residues. The chain's CDR3 is CAWSGGDTQYF. The CDR3 coding sequence is TGTGCCTGGAGTGGCGGGGATACGCAGTATTTT.

The chain links TRBV27 to TRBJ2-7; 8 bases map to TRBD1. Germline V gene sequence: CDR1 MNHEY, CDR2 SMNVEV (reference sequence). V trimming: 6 bases; J trimming: 7 bases; junction bases outside the gene matches: 8. This CDR3 contains 13 residues. The CDR3 protein is CASRGTGTGEQYF. In DNA form, the CDR3 reads TGTGCCAGCAGGGGGACAGGTACAGGGGAGCAGTACTTC.

This clone is a singleton in its sample. The chain is built from TRBV5-4 and TRBJ1-3; no reliable D call. V was shortened by 1 base and J by 4 bases, with 6 bases between the two germline ends. CDR3 length: 13 amino acids. Germline CDR1 and CDR2: SGHNT and YYREEE (reference sequence). The CDR3 loop reads CASSLRGGNTIYF. The CDR3 nucleotides read TGTGCCAGCAGCTTGCGGGGAGGAAACACCATATATTTT. The full variable domain, its missing parts supplied by reference TRBV5-4 and TRBJ1-3, is ETGVTQSPTHLIKTRGQQVTLRCSSQSGHNTVSWYQQALGQGPQFIFQYYREEENGRGNFPPRFSGLQFPNYSSELNVNALELDDSALYLCASSLRGGNTIYFGEGSWLTVV.

The chain recombines TRBV6-5 with TRBJ2-2, with a tentative D call TRBD2 (7 bases). V was pared by 6 bases and J by 5 bases, with 16 bases between. Germline values: CDR1 MNHEY, CDR2 SVGAGI. The length of the CDR3 is 15 residues. CDR3: CASSTGGGVTGELFF. CDR3 nucleotides: TGTGCCAGCAGCACCGGAGGGGGGGTGACCGGGGAGCTGTTTTTT.

The chain recombines TRBV21-1 with TRBJ1-1. TRBV21-1 is noted as a pseudogene. The CDR3 totals 13 residues. The CDR3 sequence: CASSAKLNTEAFF. The CDR3 DNA follows: TGTGCCAGCAGCGCTAAGTTAAACACTGAAGCTTTCTTT.

The chain combines TRBV9 with TRBJ2-1, with 16 bases matching TRBD2. The CDR3 sequence is 17 residues long. J lost 7 bases, V lost 3 bases, and 7 bases had no gene match. Germline-derived CDR1 and CDR2 are SGDLS and YYNGEE. The chain's CDR3 is CASSARGLAGGLNEQFF. In nucleotides, the CDR3 is TGTGCCAGCAGCGCGCGGGGACTAGCGGGAGGGTTAAATGAGCAGTTCTTC.

The CDR3, as DNA: TGTGCCACCAGCAGAGATCTAGGCAGTTATCAGCCCCAGCATTTT. Protein: CATSRDLGSYQPQHF. The chain has TRBV15 and TRBJ1-5; no clear D. CDR3 length: 15 amino acids. Trimming stripped 0 bases from V and 5 bases from J, with 11 bases between. Germline lookup yields CDR1 LNHNV and CDR2 YYDKDF (reference sequence).

The genes are TRBV5-6 and TRBJ2-3; D perhaps matches TRBD2 (5 bases). The CDR3 is made up of 16 amino acids. V was clipped by 1 base and J by 4 bases, with 16 bases between them. Germline-derived CDR1 and CDR2 are SGHDT and YYEEEE. This CDR3 reads CASSLQLEWAADTQYF. The CDR3 DNA follows: TGTGCCAGCAGCTTGCAACTAGAGTGGGCGGCAGATACGCAGTATTTT.

The V gene is TRBV7-2, the J gene TRBJ2-2, with 7 nucleotides matching TRBD1. The trim removed 2 bases at V and 4 bases at J, leaving 10 bases unmatched. The length of the CDR3 is 17 residues. Germline values: CDR1 SGHTA, CDR2 FQGNSA. CDR3 bases: TGTGCCAGCAGCTTATTCGCGAGGGGGCCGATCACCGGGGAGCTGTTTTTT. It is translated as CASSLFARGPITGELFF. Based on the CDR3 plus reference TRBV7-2 and TRBJ2-2, the full variable domain is GAGVSQSPSNKVTEKGKDVELRCDPISGHTALYWYRQSLGQGLEFLIYFQGNSAPDKSGLPSDRFSAERTGGSVSTLTIQRTQQEDSAVYLCASSLFARGPITGELFFGEGSRLTVL.

The sample holds a few counts of this clone. The rearrangement links TRBV4-3 to TRBJ1-2, with TRBD1 identical over 7 bases. V lost 2 bases, J lost 6 bases, and 3 bases stayed unmatched. The CDR3 sequence is 13 residues long. Germline V gene data show CDR1 as LGHNA and CDR2 as YSLEER. CDR3 bases: TGCGCCAGCAGCCAACAAACAGGGGATGGCTACACCTTC. Translating it yields CASSQQTGDGYTF.

This clone was detected a few times. V and J are TRBV7-8 and TRBJ1-5; D gene ambiguous. The CDR3 extends over 15 amino acids. V shed 4 bases and J shed 4 bases, with 14 bases lying between them. Germline V gene data show CDR1 as SGHVS and CDR2 as FQNEAQ. CDR3 region: CASSSGSIANQPQHF. The CDR3, as DNA: TGTGCCAGCAGCTCGGGGAGCATCGCGAATCAGCCCCAGCATTTT.

This chain connects TRBV4-1 to TRBJ1-6, with unresolved D. From germline, CDR1 is MGHRA and CDR2 YSYEKL. V was clipped by 5 bases and J by 11 bases, with 16 bases between them. This CDR3 has 14 residues. The CDR3 reads CASSYTRQRTPLHF. Here the CDR3 DNA reads TGCGCCAGCAGCTACACACGCCAGCGGACACCCCTCCACTTT.

This clone was seen repeatedly, ten times or more. V gene TRBV11-2 combines with J gene TRBJ2-7, with D perhaps TRBD1 (5 bases). The CDR3 length is 15 residues. The germline CDR1 and CDR2 sequences are SGHAT and FQNNGV. With 1 base removed from V and 0 bases from J, the gap between germline ends came to 10 bases. The CDR3 sequence is CASSLGTPSSYEQYF. CDR3 sequence (DNA): TGTGCCAGCAGCTTAGGGACACCGAGCTCCTACGAGCAGTACTTC.

The chain joins TRBV19 to TRBJ1-6; the D is unclear. Trimming cost V 4 bases and J 10 bases, with 20 bases left between them. Germline CDR1 is LNHDA and CDR2 is SQIVND (reference sequence). The CDR3 has 16 residues. CDR3 in amino acids: CASSKTRDRLLSPLHF. CDR3 DNA sequence: TGTGCCAGTAGTAAGACACGGGATCGGCTCCTATCACCCCTCCACTTT.

V and J are TRBV2 and TRBJ1-6, with D possibly matching TRBD1 (5 bases). V was clipped by 4 bases and J by 4 bases, with 5 bases between them. This CDR3 has 13 residues. The germline V gene encodes CDR1 SNHLY and CDR2 FYNNEI. The CDR3 DNA follows: TGTGCCAGCAGTGCAGGGTATAATTCACCCCTCCACTTT. This translates into CASSAGYNSPLHF.

The chain joins TRBV5-1 to TRBJ2-5; D unresolved. Deletions cut 7 bases from V and 3 bases from J, with 13 bases between. Germline V gene lookup returns CDR1 SGHRS and CDR2 YFSETQ. The CDR3 is made up of 13 amino acids. CDR3 amino acids: CASRRRVEETQYF. Here the CDR3 DNA reads TGCGCCAGCCGCCGCCGGGTCGAAGAGACCCAGTACTTC.

This chain links TRBV19 with TRBJ2-2, with TRBD1 matching over 10 bases. This CDR3 contains 17 residues. Germline V lookup: CDR1 LNHDA, CDR2 SQIVND (reference sequence). The ends lost 7 bases at V and 0 bases at J; junction bases unmatched: 8. CDR3 amino acids: CASTGTGALANTGELFF. CDR3 nucleotide sequence: TGTGCCAGTACCGGGACAGGGGCGCTTGCGAACACCGGGGAGCTGTTTTTT.

The DNA of the CDR3 is TGTGCCAGTAGTATAGGCTCCTGGGGGCACACAGATACGCAGTATTTT. Translation gives CASSIGSWGHTDTQYF. J is TRBJ2-3 and V is TRBV19; possibly TRBD1 for D (6 bases). The germline CDR1 and CDR2 sequences are LNHDA and SQIVND (reference sequence). V was pared by 1 base and J by 2 bases, with 13 bases between. CDR3 length: 16 residues.

The chain recombines TRBV28 with TRBJ1-4; D is undetermined. The CDR3 loop spans 12 amino acids. Germline V gene sequence: CDR1 MDHEN, CDR2 SYDVKM. Trimming pared 5 bases from V and 8 bases from J, leaving 9 bases between. The CDR3 sequence: CASSDTLEKLFF. Here the CDR3 DNA reads TGTGCCAGCAGTGACACGCTAGAAAAACTGTTTTTT.